The 18 T cell receptor beta chains below come from one sample, sequenced in a study of shared clonotypes between healthy human individuals. Assay: immunoSEQ multiplex PCR; the TCRdb copy retains only in-frame clones and omits some. Of under 1,900,000 clones listed, approximately 98.5% are singletons. The sequencing sample was made of naive CD4+ T cells sorted from blood. Stated subset: CD45RA+ positively selected. The receptors were gathered from a man aged 25 to 45 in good health.

This chain links TRBV5-1 with TRBJ2-6, with D unresolved. The CDR3 is 15 amino acids. Germline assignment: CDR1 SGHRS and CDR2 YFSETQ. V gave up 2 bases and J gave up 1 base, with 7 bases separating them. CDR3 residues: CASSFSFSGANVLTF. The DNA of the CDR3 is TGCGCCAGCAGCTTTTCTTTTTCTGGGGCCAACGTCCTGACTTTC. Looking up the rest from reference TRBV5-1 and TRBJ2-6 gives the full variable domain: KAGVTQTPRYLIKTRGQQVTLSCSPISGHRSVSWYQQTPGQGLQFLFEYFSETQRNKGNFPGRFSGRQFSNSRSEMNVSTLELGDSALYLCASSFSFSGANVLTFGAGSRLTVL.

This clone was seen just once. The chain uses TRBV15 and TRBJ2-7; tentatively, D is TRBD2 (5 bases). Trimming cost V 0 bases and J 12 bases, with 18 bases left between them. Germline CDR1 is LNHNV and CDR2 is YYDKDF (reference sequence). The CDR3 covers 14 residues. This CDR3 is CATSRDLAPGRLYF. The DNA of the CDR3 is TGTGCCACCAGCAGAGACCTGGCTCCGGGAAGGTTGTACTTC.

The chain recombines TRBV19 with TRBJ2-2; 9 bases are a match to TRBD2. With V trimmed by 4 bases and J by 1 base, 4 bases remained unmatched. This CDR3 has 16 amino acids. CDR1 and CDR2 (germline): LNHDA, SQIVND (reference sequence). The CDR3, as DNA: TGTGCCAGTAGTAGGGGACTAGCAGAGAACACCGGGGAGCTGTTTTTT. Amino acid sequence: CASSRGLAENTGELFF.

The rearrangement joins TRBV10-2 to TRBJ2-5; perhaps TRBD2 as D (6 bases). Trimming left V 3 bases short and J 3 bases short, with 14 bases between. Germline lookup yields CDR1 WSHSY and CDR2 SAAADI. The CDR3 extends over 15 amino acids. DNA for the CDR3: TGCGCCAGCAGTGACTATCCGGAGGGGAAAGAGACCCAGTACTTC. Translating it yields CASSDYPEGKETQYF.

The rearrangement uses TRBV5-5 and TRBJ2-5; TRBD1 aligns across 9 bases. With V trimmed by 4 bases and J by 3 bases, 4 bases remained unmatched. The germline V gene encodes CDR1 SGHKS and CDR2 YYEKEE (reference sequence). The CDR3 totals 14 residues. CDR3: CASSAGQGEETQYF. In DNA form, the CDR3 reads TGTGCCAGCAGCGCGGGACAGGGAGAAGAGACCCAGTACTTC.

A word on this clone: The sample holds other DNA sequences that translate to the same CDR3. The V and J genes are TRBV5-1 and TRBJ2-5; D possibly corresponds to TRBD1 (5 bases). Germline lookup yields CDR1 SGHRS and CDR2 YFSETQ. Trimming took 2 bases from V and 2 from J, leaving 7 bases between them. The CDR3 loop spans 13 amino acids. CDR3 residues: CASSLRGQETQYF. CDR3 coding DNA: TGCGCCAGCAGCTTAAGGGGTCAAGAGACCCAGTACTTC.

The chain links TRBV5-1 to TRBJ1-2; D is uncertain. V lost 4 bases and J lost 9, with 16 bases in between. Per germline, CDR1 SGHRS and CDR2 YFSETQ. CDR3 size: 13 residues. The CDR3 sequence is CASSLAGLSRYTF. CDR3 bases: TGCGCCAGCAGCCTGGCGGGGTTGAGCCGCTACACCTTC.

The CDR3 region is CAISGGGVAGANVLTF. The CDR3 DNA sequence: TGTGCCATCAGTGGGGGCGGCGTAGCTGGGGCCAACGTCCTGACTTTC. The chain couples TRBV10-3 to TRBJ2-6; D may be TRBD1 (5 bases). Trimming shortened V by 4 bases and J by 2 bases, and 12 bases separated the two germline ends. This CDR3 is built from 16 residues. Germline lookup yields CDR1 ENHRY and CDR2 SYGVKD.

The chain is built from TRBV5-1 and TRBJ2-4, with TRBD2 matching 14 bases. This CDR3 region has 16 residues. CDR1 SGHRS and CDR2 YFSETQ come from the germline V gene. Trimming cost V 4 bases and J 9 bases; bases outside gene matches: 9. CDR3 sequence: CASSPGLAGEVSIQYF. The CDR3 region has the DNA TGCGCCAGCAGCCCGGGACTAGCGGGAGAAGTAAGCATTCAGTACTTC.

This chain connects TRBV5-4 to TRBJ2-3; no clear D gene. Trimming removed 0 bases from V and 1 base from J, with 6 bases in between. CDR3 length: 14 residues. Germline V gene sequence: CDR1 SGHNT, CDR2 YYREEE (reference sequence). This chain's CDR3 is CASSLGRRTDTQYF. The CDR3 DNA reads TGTGCCAGCAGCTTGGGGCGGCGCACAGATACGCAGTATTTT.

The V call is TRBV19, the J call TRBJ1-2, with TRBD1 matching 8 bases. V lost 9 bases, J lost 1 base, and 7 bases stayed unmatched. The CDR3 totals 14 residues. Germline-derived CDR1 and CDR2 are LNHDA and SQIVND (reference sequence). The CDR3, as DNA: TGTGCCAGCCGCGGGACAGGCTTTAACTATGGCTACACCTTC. Its translation is CASRGTGFNYGYTF.

The rearrangement links TRBV7-9 to TRBJ2-3; D call uncertain. The CDR3 sequence is 16 residues long. Germline V gene data show CDR1 as SEHNR and CDR2 as FQNEAQ (reference sequence). Trimming stripped 8 bases from V and 0 bases from J, with 18 bases between. CDR3 in amino acids: CASLTPDGLSTDTQYF. The DNA of the CDR3 is TGTGCCAGCCTAACTCCGGACGGTCTTAGCACAGATACGCAGTATTTT.

J is TRBJ2-2 and V is TRBV18; 14 bases line up with TRBD2. The CDR3 loop spans 18 amino acids. Germline V gene data show CDR1 as KGHSH and CDR2 as LQKENI. J lost 5 bases, V lost 3 bases, and 8 bases had no gene match. The CDR3 bases are TGTGCCAGCTCACCTATTGGGACTAGCGGGAGCGGAACCGGGGAGCTGTTTTTT. Its protein product is CASSPIGTSGSGTGELFF.

The chain uses TRBV5-5 and TRBJ2-7; D possibly corresponds to TRBD2 (6 bases). The CDR3 extends over 19 amino acids. In germline, CDR1 is SGHKS, CDR2 YYEKEE (reference sequence). V was trimmed by 9 bases and J by 2 bases, leaving 33 bases between them. Written as DNA, the CDR3 is TGTGCCATCAGGAAGGGACGGCGGAGGCGGGATCTAAGGCCCTACGAGCAGTACTTC. It is translated as CAIRKGRRRRDLRPYEQYF.

The rearrangement uses TRBV14 and TRBJ2-5; D is possibly TRBD1 (5 bases). Trimming took 4 bases from V and 4 from J, leaving 13 bases between them. This CDR3 contains 14 residues. CDR1 and CDR2 from the germline V gene are SGHDN and FVKESK. Here the CDR3 DNA reads TGTGCCAGCAGCCCGCGGACAAACGCAGAGACCCAGTACTTC. Its translation: CASSPRTNAETQYF.

The chain has TRBV10-3 and TRBJ2-7, with 13 bases fitting TRBD2. V trimming: 5 bases; J trimming: 2 bases; junction bases outside the gene matches: 6. The CDR3 is 16 amino acids. Germline CDR1 and CDR2: ENHRY and SYGVKD. DNA for the CDR3: TGTGCCATCAGTCACGGACTAGCGGGAGTCACCTACGAGCAGTACTTC. The encoded protein is CAISHGLAGVTYEQYF.

The V call is TRBV19, the J call TRBJ1-1; D is unresolved. The CDR3 totals 12 residues. V was clipped by 2 bases and J by 7 bases, with 8 bases between them. Germline-derived CDR1 and CDR2 are LNHDA and SQIVND (reference sequence). CDR3 loop: CASSIRGSEAFF. CDR3 bases: TGTGCCAGTAGTATACGAGGGAGTGAAGCTTTCTTT.

The chain carries TRBV5-1 and TRBJ2-7; 8 bases align to TRBD2. CDR3 length equals 16 residues. V trimming: 5 bases; J trimming: 3 bases; junction bases outside the gene matches: 13. The germline V gene encodes CDR1 SGHRS and CDR2 YFSETQ. The CDR3 is CASSPSVSGSFYEQYF. CDR3 DNA: TGCGCCAGCAGTCCGAGCGTCAGCGGGAGTTTCTACGAGCAGTACTTC.